The 30 T cell receptor beta chains below come from one sample, sequenced in a study of cytomegalovirus exposure and HLA in healthy donors. Primers included in the PCR were 60 Vbeta and 13 Jbeta primers. Assay used: immunoSEQ multiplex PCR; TCRdb lists only in-frame clones, some missing. Among 90,000 to 120,000 clones listed, 74% were seen once. The material sequenced was PBMCs. These receptor sequences come from a man aged 45-65 years in good health and CMV-seropositive.

This clone was found once. This chain uses TRBV2 with TRBJ2-5; D unresolved. Trimming took off 3 bases at V and 5 bases at J, with 19 bases between the two ends. CDR3 length: 16 amino acids. CDR1 SNHLY and CDR2 FYNNEI come from the germline V gene. The CDR3 reads CASSDYARGPIETQYF. As DNA, the CDR3 is TGTGCCAGCAGTGATTACGCCCGAGGCCCAATCGAGACCCAGTACTTC.

The chain recombines TRBV5-1 with TRBJ1-6; D is perhaps TRBD1 (5 bases). The V gene's germline CDR1 is SGHRS and CDR2 YFSETQ. V lost 3 bases and J 7 bases, leaving 8 bases between the germline ends. The CDR3 runs 13 residues. The CDR3 DNA reads as TGCGCCAGCAGCTGGGGGGGGAATTCACCCCTCCACTTT. Its translation is CASSWGGNSPLHF. Filled out from reference TRBV5-1 and TRBJ1-6, the complete variable domain reads KAGVTQTPRYLIKTRGQQVTLSCSPISGHRSVSWYQQTPGQGLQFLFEYFSETQRNKGNFPGRFSGRQFSNSRSEMNVSTLELGDSALYLCASSWGGNSPLHFGNGTRLTVT.

The chain couples TRBV11-2 to TRBJ1-1, with D hard to call. Per the germline V gene, CDR1 is SGHAT and CDR2 is FQNNGV. The CDR3 length is 16 residues. Trimming stripped 1 base from V and 4 bases from J, with 16 bases between. This CDR3 is CASSLALVRPGTEAFF. CDR3 DNA: TGTGCCAGCAGCTTAGCTCTTGTGAGGCCGGGCACTGAAGCTTTCTTT.

V is TRBV5-1 and J is TRBJ1-2; 7 bases map to TRBD1. The CDR3 contains 14 residues. J lost 5 bases, V lost 0 bases, and 4 bases had no gene match. CDR1 and CDR2 (germline): SGHRS, YFSETQ. CDR3 nucleotide sequence: TGCGCCAGCAGCTTGGAACAGGGGAAGTATGGCTACACCTTC. Its protein product is CASSLEQGKYGYTF.

This clone was seen only once. This rearrangement joins TRBV9 to TRBJ2-2, with 10 bases aligning to TRBD2. From germline, CDR1 is SGDLS and CDR2 YYNGEE. CDR3 length: 23 amino acids. V lost 0 bases to trimming and J lost 4 bases; unmatched junction nucleotides: 24. In DNA, the CDR3 is TGTGCCAGCAGCGTAGAGGGATCACAGGGGCCCCCTACACGACTAGCGGGCACCGGGGAGCTGTTTTTT. Translating gives CASSVEGSQGPPTRLAGTGELFF. Together with reference TRBV9 and TRBJ2-2, the CDR3 gives the full variable domain: DSGVTQTPKHLITATGQRVTLRCSPRSGDLSVYWYQQSLDQGLQFLIQYYNGEERAKGNILERFSAQQFPDLHSELNLSSLELGDSALYFCASSVEGSQGPPTRLAGTGELFFGEGSRLTVL.

The V call is TRBV7-9, the J call TRBJ2-6; 8 nucleotides align to TRBD1. There are 16 residues in the CDR3. The germline CDR1 and CDR2 sequences are SEHNR and FQNEAQ (reference sequence). The V gene end was trimmed by 3 bases and the J gene end by 1 base; junction bases not matched to a gene: 2. The CDR3 protein is CASSFRQGSGANVLTF. CDR3 nucleotides: TGTGCCAGCAGCTTCCGACAGGGGTCTGGGGCCAACGTCCTGACTTTC. Complete variable domain (other parts from reference TRBV7-9 and TRBJ2-6): DTGVSQNPRHKITKRGQNVTFRCDPISEHNRLYWYRQTLGQGPEFLTYFQNEAQLEKSRLLSDRFSAERPKGSFSTLEIQRTEQGDSAMYLCASSFRQGSGANVLTFGAGSRLTVL.

The chain links TRBV2 to TRBJ2-3; TRBD2 matches 7 bases. Germline values: CDR1 SNHLY, CDR2 FYNNEI. After removal of 10 bases from V and 0 bases from J, the junction contained 7 bases not matched to a gene. The CDR3 is made up of 14 amino acids. The CDR3 DNA reads TGTGCCATCTCGGGGGGATTAAGCACAGATACGCAGTATTTT. Its protein is CAISGGLSTDTQYF.

J is TRBJ2-5 and V is TRBV6-1; 15 bases match TRBD2. This CDR3 has 16 residues. Germline V gene data show CDR1 as MNHNS and CDR2 as SASEGT. V lost 1 base and J lost 5; bases outside the gene matches: 2. The CDR3 DNA follows: TGTGCCAGCAGTGAAGGGACTAGCGGGAGGGGCGAGACCCAGTACTTC. Translation: CASSEGTSGRGETQYF.

V and J are TRBV19 and TRBJ1-1, with 8 bases that match TRBD1. This CDR3 contains 15 residues. The germline gives CDR1 LNHDA, CDR2 SQIVND (reference sequence). The V gene end was trimmed by 6 bases and the J gene end by 9 bases; junction bases not matched to a gene: 15. CDR3 nucleotides: TGTGCCAGTAGGCAGACGACAGGGGTTGGTGAGAAAGCTTTCTTT. Its translation: CASRQTTGVGEKAFF.

This clone has a handful of counts. The chain is built from TRBV19 and TRBJ2-1; 9 positions agree with TRBD2. Germline V gene sequence: CDR1 LNHDA, CDR2 SQIVND (reference sequence). The length of the CDR3 is 17 residues. V lost 4 bases, J lost 6 bases, and 13 bases stayed unmatched. The CDR3: CASSTDISSGMFNEQFF. The CDR3 DNA reads TGTGCCAGTAGTACTGACATTTCTAGCGGGATGTTCAATGAGCAGTTCTTC.

The V call is TRBV7-2, the J call TRBJ2-5; 7 positions match TRBD1. V dropped 3 bases and J dropped 3; count of bases not matched to a gene: 10. The CDR3 covers 16 residues. The germline gives CDR1 SGHTA, CDR2 FQGNSA. CDR3 coding DNA: TGTGCCAGCAGCTTGAGGGGGCTTCGAAGGGAAGAGACCCAGTACTTC. It yields the protein CASSLRGLRREETQYF.

V gene TRBV29-1 combines with J gene TRBJ2-7, with TRBD1 matching 9 bases. The CDR3 is made up of 14 amino acids. Germline trimming cut 0 bases from V and 3 bases from J; bases unmatched to any gene: 3. CDR1 is SQVTM and CDR2 is ANQGSEA in the germline V gene. As DNA, the CDR3 is TGCAGCGTTGAAGATCAGGACAGGGGCTACGAGCAGTACTTC. Translation gives CSVEDQDRGYEQYF.

The chain couples TRBV6-5 to TRBJ2-2; D is perhaps TRBD2 (6 bases). Germline V CDR1 and CDR2: MNHEY, SVGAGI. The germline V and J ends were trimmed by 6 bases and 2 bases, with 10 bases remaining between them. CDR3 length: 14 residues. CDR3 region: CASRVGTNTGELFF. The CDR3 DNA follows: TGTGCCAGCAGAGTGGGGACTAACACCGGGGAGCTGTTTTTT.

In DNA, the CDR3 is TGTGCCAGCAGCTTGAATCAGGGGGCAGCCGAGGAGACCCAGTACTTC. This encodes CASSLNQGAAEETQYF. The J gene is TRBJ2-5, the V gene TRBV5-4, with 8 bases matching TRBD1. The CDR3 loop spans 16 amino acids. Germline CDR1 reads SGHNT; CDR2 reads YYREEE (reference sequence). The ends lost 1 base at V and 5 bases at J; junction bases unmatched: 10.

This chain links TRBV11-2 with TRBJ2-2, with 7 nucleotides matching TRBD2. The CDR3 is 16 residues long. Unmatched junction bases numbered 6, after V lost 4 bases and J lost 1 base. The germline gives CDR1 SGHAT, CDR2 FQNNGV. CDR3 sequence (DNA): TGTGCCAGCAGCTCTCTTGGCGGGGGGAACACCGGGGAGCTGTTTTTT. It yields the protein CASSSLGGGNTGELFF.

The chain recombines TRBV19 with TRBJ2-1; D possibly corresponds to TRBD1 (6 bases). The CDR3 runs 12 residues. Germline CDR1 reads LNHDA; CDR2 reads SQIVND (reference sequence). Trimming took off 4 bases at V and 9 bases at J, with 10 bases between the two ends. The CDR3 reads CASSSQGTEQFF. DNA for the CDR3: TGTGCCAGTAGTAGCCAGGGGACTGAGCAGTTCTTC.

This clone has at least ten counts. The chain employs TRBV7-9 and TRBJ1-2; D gene unclear. Trimming took 1 base from V and 4 from J, leaving 7 bases between them. The CDR3 is 13 residues long. Per germline, CDR1 SEHNR and CDR2 FQNEAQ (reference sequence). CDR3 nucleotides: TGTGCCAGCAGCTTAGACAGTTTCTATGGCTACACCTTC. Translation: CASSLDSFYGYTF. Full variable domain (outside the CDR3, taken from reference TRBV7-9 and TRBJ1-2): DTGVSQNPRHKITKRGQNVTFRCDPISEHNRLYWYRQTLGQGPEFLTYFQNEAQLEKSRLLSDRFSAERPKGSFSTLEIQRTEQGDSAMYLCASSLDSFYGYTFGSGTRLTVV.

The chain carries TRBV5-1 and TRBJ1-1; 9 bases match TRBD1. J was trimmed by 2 bases and V by 4 bases; bases with no gene match: 6. The CDR3 extends over 15 amino acids. The germline V gene encodes CDR1 SGHRS and CDR2 YFSETQ. The CDR3, as DNA: TGCGCCAGCAGCCCCAAGACAGGGGGAAACACTGAAGCTTTCTTT. Its protein is CASSPKTGGNTEAFF.

As for this clone: The junction differs from germline at one of its ends, possibly a read error. The chain employs TRBV7-9 and TRBJ2-4; 8 bases match TRBD1. Germline V gene data show CDR1 as SEHNR and CDR2 as FQNEAQ (reference sequence). The CDR3 contains 15 residues. As DNA, the CDR3 is TGTTCCAGCAGCTTAGCGCGTACAGGGGGGAACATTCAGTACTTC. It specifies CSSSLARTGGNIQYF. Supplemented by reference TRBV7-9 and TRBJ2-4, the full variable domain reads DTGVSQNPRHKITKRGQNVTFRCDPISEHNRLYWYRQTLGQGPEFLTYFQNEAQLEKSRLLSDRFSAERPKGSFSTLEIQRTEQGDSAMYLCSSSLARTGGNIQYFGAGTRLSVL.

The rearrangement links TRBV2 to TRBJ2-3; TRBD2 matches at 8 bases. The CDR3 sequence is 15 residues long. Germline CDR1 and CDR2: SNHLY and FYNNEI. V dropped 2 bases and J dropped 1; count of bases not matched to a gene: 2. The CDR3 bases are TGTGCCAGCAGTGAACAAGCGGGGGGCACAGATACGCAGTATTTT. Protein: CASSEQAGGTDTQYF.

V usage is TRBV15 and J usage is TRBJ2-7; 8 bases match TRBD2. V lost 2 bases to trimming and J lost 4 bases; unmatched junction nucleotides: 7. The CDR3 spans 15 residues. Germline assignment: CDR1 LNHNV and CDR2 YYDKDF (reference sequence). In nucleotides, the CDR3 is TGTGCCACCAGCAGATCCCGGGAGGGGAGGTACGAGCAGTACTTC. This encodes CATSRSREGRYEQYF.

The chain combines TRBV7-9 with TRBJ2-1, with TRBD2 matching over 8 bases. V gave up 4 bases and J gave up 3 bases; unmatched junction bases: 5. Germline V gene sequence: CDR1 SEHNR, CDR2 FQNEAQ (reference sequence). The CDR3 extends over 15 amino acids. CDR3 sequence (DNA): TGTGCCAGCAGCTCCCGAAGCGGGGGCTACAATGAGCAGTTCTTC. Translation: CASSSRSGGYNEQFF.

Worth noting for this clone: One junction end disagrees with the germline gene, perhaps due to a read error. The chain uses TRBV10-2 and TRBJ2-7; D not resolved. The CDR3 consists of 12 residues. Germline V lookup: CDR1 WSHSY, CDR2 SAAADI. The CDR3 DNA is TGCGCCAGCAGTGCTTACTCCGACGAGCAGTACTTC. This codes for CASSAYSDEQYF.

The V gene is TRBV5-6, the J gene TRBJ1-2, with D tentatively TRBD1 (6 bases). Per germline, CDR1 SGHDT and CDR2 YYEEEE. This CDR3 is 14 amino acids long. Deletions cut 7 bases from V and 1 base from J, with 14 bases between. The CDR3 is CASHAQGLNYGYTF. CDR3 DNA sequence: TGTGCCAGCCATGCACAGGGTCTTAACTATGGCTACACCTTC. The variable domain in full, completed from reference TRBV5-6 and TRBJ1-2, reads DAGVTQSPTHLIKTRGQQVTLRCSPKSGHDTVSWYQQALGQGPQFIFQYYEEEERQRGNFPDRFSGHQFPNYSSELNVNALLLGDSALYLCASHAQGLNYGYTFGSGTRLTVV.

This rearrangement joins TRBV5-4 to TRBJ2-3; the match to TRBD2 covers 8 bases. The CDR3 spans 16 residues. Germline trimming cut 4 bases from V and 3 bases from J; bases unmatched to any gene: 10. Germline lookup yields CDR1 SGHNT and CDR2 YYREEE (reference sequence). This CDR3 is CASSRGPAGVTDTQYF. The DNA of the CDR3 is TGTGCCAGCAGCCGCGGACCAGCGGGGGTGACAGATACGCAGTATTTT.

The rearrangement joins TRBV7-2 to TRBJ2-1; 9 bases line up with TRBD1. Germline V gene data show CDR1 as SGHTA and CDR2 as FQGNSA. J was trimmed by 8 bases and V by 1 base; bases with no gene match: 12. There are 17 residues in the CDR3. CDR3 in DNA: TGTGCCAGCAGCTTAGTAGGGACAGGGACATTTGGCGATGAGCAGTTCTTC. Its protein is CASSLVGTGTFGDEQFF.

The sample holds a few counts of this clone. J is TRBJ1-2 and V is TRBV2; D perhaps matches TRBD1 (5 bases). Trimming removed 7 bases from V and 7 bases from J, with 16 bases in between. The germline CDR1 and CDR2 sequences are SNHLY and FYNNEI. The CDR3 spans 13 residues. In DNA, the CDR3 is TGTGCCAGCACGGGGGACGGGGAAACTGGCTACACCTTC. Translating gives CASTGDGETGYTF.

The CDR3 loop is CASSSRDTSSYNEQFF. CDR3 sequence (DNA): TGTGCCAGCAGTTCTCGGGACACCTCCTCCTACAATGAGCAGTTCTTC. This chain uses TRBV7-7 with TRBJ2-1, with a possible D match to TRBD1 (6 bases). CDR1 SSHAT and CDR2 FNYEAQ come from the germline V gene (reference sequence). The V end was cut by 6 bases, the J end by 0 bases, with 15 bases between. The CDR3 totals 16 residues.

At least ten counts were recorded for this clone. The chain employs TRBV6-1 and TRBJ2-7, with 11 bases identical to TRBD1. The germline V gene encodes CDR1 MNHNS and CDR2 SASEGT. Unmatched junction bases numbered 4, after V lost 8 bases and J lost 7 bases. The CDR3 is made up of 12 amino acids. CDR3 DNA sequence: TGTGCCAGCGGACAGGGGGCCCTAGAGCAGTACTTC. The encoded protein is CASGQGALEQYF.

This clone was seen more than once but under ten times. The rearrangement uses TRBV5-5 and TRBJ1-1; a weak D match, TRBD1 (5 bases). CDR1 is SGHKS, CDR2 YYEKEE, per germline (reference sequence). V was trimmed by 0 bases and J by 6 bases, leaving 12 bases between them. CDR3 length equals 14 residues. CDR3 in amino acids: CASSLASRGAEAFF. CDR3 nucleotides: TGTGCCAGCAGCTTGGCGTCACGGGGGGCTGAAGCTTTCTTT.